This T cell receptor beta chain was recovered during a study of graft-versus-host responses after intestinal transplantation. CDR3 length: 15 amino acids. The V and J ends lost 9 bases and 4 bases respectively, with 21 bases between them. The V gene's germline CDR1 is WSHSY and CDR2 SAAADI. Assay used: immunoSEQ multiplex PCR; TCRdb lists only in-frame clones, some missing. Of 90,000 to 130,000 clones in the sample, about 92% were seen once. A word on this clone: Its target is not known.

This TCR was sampled from a human donor who was the organ donor for an intestinal transplant. This rearrangement joins TRBV10-2 to TRBJ1-2, with D unresolved. The sequenced sample was unstimulated CD8+ T cells sorted from spleen or lymph node cells, obtained before transplant. The CDR3 DNA reads as TGCGCCAGTCTAGGATTTAAGGACCCCCCCTATGGCTACACCTTC. This codes for CASLGFKDPPYGYTF.